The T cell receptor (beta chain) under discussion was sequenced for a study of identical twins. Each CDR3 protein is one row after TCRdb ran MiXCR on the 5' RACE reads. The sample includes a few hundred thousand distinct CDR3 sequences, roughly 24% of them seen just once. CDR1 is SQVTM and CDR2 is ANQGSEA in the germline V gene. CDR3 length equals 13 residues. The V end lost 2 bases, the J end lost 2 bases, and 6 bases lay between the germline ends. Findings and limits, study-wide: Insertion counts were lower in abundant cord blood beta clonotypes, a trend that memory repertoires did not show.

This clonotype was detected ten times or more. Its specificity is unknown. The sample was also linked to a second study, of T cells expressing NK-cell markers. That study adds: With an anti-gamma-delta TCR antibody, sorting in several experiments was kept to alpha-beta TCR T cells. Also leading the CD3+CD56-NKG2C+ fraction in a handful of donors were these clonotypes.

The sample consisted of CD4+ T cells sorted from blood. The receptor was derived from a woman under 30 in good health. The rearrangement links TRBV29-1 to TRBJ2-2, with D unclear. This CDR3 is CSVERVNTGELFF. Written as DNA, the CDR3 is TGCAGCGTTGAACGGGTCAACACCGGGGAGCTGTTTTTT.